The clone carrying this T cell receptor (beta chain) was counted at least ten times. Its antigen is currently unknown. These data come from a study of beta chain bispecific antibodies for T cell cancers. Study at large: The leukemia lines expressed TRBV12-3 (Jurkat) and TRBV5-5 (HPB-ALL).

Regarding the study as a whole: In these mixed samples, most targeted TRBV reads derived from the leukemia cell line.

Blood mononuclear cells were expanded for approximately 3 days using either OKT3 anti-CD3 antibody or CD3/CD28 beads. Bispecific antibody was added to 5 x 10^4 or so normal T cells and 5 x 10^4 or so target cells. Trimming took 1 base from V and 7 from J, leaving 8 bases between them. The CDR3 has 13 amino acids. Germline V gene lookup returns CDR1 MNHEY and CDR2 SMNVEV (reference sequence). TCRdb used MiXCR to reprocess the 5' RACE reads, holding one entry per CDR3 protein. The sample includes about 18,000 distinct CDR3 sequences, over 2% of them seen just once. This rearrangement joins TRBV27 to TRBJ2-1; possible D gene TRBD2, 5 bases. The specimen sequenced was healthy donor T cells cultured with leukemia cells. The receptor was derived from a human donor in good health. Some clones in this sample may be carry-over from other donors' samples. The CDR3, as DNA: TGTGCCAGCAGTTTATTCGGGGAAAATGAGCAGTTCTTC. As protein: CASSLFGENEQFF.